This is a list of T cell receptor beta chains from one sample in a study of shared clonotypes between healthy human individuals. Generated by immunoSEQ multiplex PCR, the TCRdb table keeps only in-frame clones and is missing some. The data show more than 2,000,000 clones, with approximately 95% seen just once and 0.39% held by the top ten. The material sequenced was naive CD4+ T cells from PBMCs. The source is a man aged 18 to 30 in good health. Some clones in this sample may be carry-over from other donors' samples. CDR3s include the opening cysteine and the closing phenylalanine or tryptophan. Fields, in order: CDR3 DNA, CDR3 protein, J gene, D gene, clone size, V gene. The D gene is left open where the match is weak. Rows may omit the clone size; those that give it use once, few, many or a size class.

TGTGCCAGCAGTTTGGGCGACTCCCGGCATTTT CASSLGDSRHF TRBJ1-5 NA NA TRBV28
TGTGCCAGCAGCTCTGGACAGGGTAGCAATCAGCCCCAGCATTTT CASSSGQGSNQPQHF TRBJ1-5 TRBD1 NA TRBV7-8
TGTGCCAGCAGCCTAACCCGGACTAGCGGAGACGAGCAGTACTTC CASSLTRTSGDEQYF TRBJ2-7 TRBD2 NA TRBV5-4
TGTGCCAGCAGCCCCAAGGGGGAGGGTAGTAGAAATGAGCAGTTCTTC CASSPKGEGSRNEQFF TRBJ2-1 NA once TRBV9
TGCGCCAGCAGCCCCCAGTCTAATCAGCCCCAGCATTTT CASSPQSNQPQHF TRBJ1-5 NA NA TRBV5-1
TGTGCCAGCAGTGAAGTGGGGGCCGGGGAGCTGTTTTTT CASSEVGAGELFF TRBJ2-2 NA NA TRBV2
TGTGCCAGCACCTCACTAGCGGGAGGGACAGATACGCAGTATTTT CASTSLAGGTDTQYF TRBJ2-3 TRBD2 NA TRBV9
TGTGCCTGGAGGCTACAGACAGCCCCAACTAATGAAAAACTGTTTTTT CAWRLQTAPTNEKLFF TRBJ1-4 NA once TRBV30
TGTGCCAGCTCGCCTCCCACAGGGTTCTACGAGCAGTACTTC CASSPPTGFYEQYF TRBJ2-7 NA NA TRBV18
TGTGCCAGCAGCTCAGGTGGGCATCCTAGACATTTT CASSSGGHPRHF TRBJ1-5 NA NA TRBV7-8
TGTGCCAGCAGCGCCGGCGGGACAGGGGGCTACGAGCAGTACTTC CASSAGGTGGYEQYF TRBJ2-7 TRBD1 NA TRBV9
TGTGCCAGCAGCCGACACTACACAGATACGCAGTATTTT CASSRHYTDTQYF TRBJ2-3 NA NA TRBV14
TGTGCCAGCAGCTTAAGTCTAGCGGGAGGTTACAATGAGCAGTTCTTC CASSLSLAGGYNEQFF TRBJ2-1 TRBD2 NA TRBV11-2
TGTGCCAGCAGCTTAGTATTGGGAGAGATCTACGAGCAGTACTTC CASSLVLGEIYEQYF TRBJ2-7 NA NA TRBV11-2
TGTGCCAGCAGTTACCCACCGGGAAGAAGCCAAGAGACCCAGTACTTC CASSYPPGRSQETQYF TRBJ2-5 NA NA TRBV6-6
TGTGCCAGCAGTTCCCCGACGGGTTATAGCAATCAGCCCCAGCATTTT CASSSPTGYSNQPQHF TRBJ1-5 NA NA TRBV28
TGTGCCAGCACTGCAGGCGGTGAAGCTTTCTTT CASTAGGEAFF TRBJ1-1 NA once TRBV6-5
TGTGCCAGCAGCTTAGACCTCACCGGGACTAGCTCTTACGAGCAGTACTTC CASSLDLTGTSSYEQYF TRBJ2-7 TRBD2 NA TRBV7-6
TGTGCCAGCAGTGAGGGACACGAGAACACTGAAGCTTTCTTT CASSEGHENTEAFF TRBJ1-1 NA NA TRBV2
TGTGCCAGCAGCTTAGAATTCGTGCGGGAAGAGACCCAGTACTTC CASSLEFVREETQYF TRBJ2-5 NA NA TRBV11-2
TGTGCCAGCAGTTTCCCTCCGCGATACTCGACAAATCAGCCCCAGCATTTT CASSFPPRYSTNQPQHF TRBJ1-5 NA NA TRBV28
TGCGCCAGCAGCGGTACCGGGACTAACAATGAGCAGTTCTTC CASSGTGTNNEQFF TRBJ2-1 TRBD2 NA TRBV5-1
TGTGCCAGCAGCTTGATGGGGAGAAAGGATGGCTACACCTTC CASSLMGRKDGYTF TRBJ1-2 NA NA TRBV5-4
TGTGCCAGCAGAGAGACAGGGCGGAACACCGGGGAGCTGTTTTTT CASRETGRNTGELFF TRBJ2-2 TRBD1 NA TRBV28
TGCGCCAGCAGCTTGGCCGGGGGCTCCTACGAGCAGTACTTC CASSLAGGSYEQYF TRBJ2-7 NA NA TRBV5-1
TGTGCCAGCAGTTCTGCCGGGACAGGCTCCTACGAGCAGTACTTC CASSSAGTGSYEQYF TRBJ2-7 TRBD1 NA TRBV28
TGCAGCGTTGGGCACAGGGGGACGTACAATGAGCAGTTCTTC CSVGHRGTYNEQFF TRBJ2-1 TRBD1 once TRBV29-1
TGTGCCAGCAGCACGGTTAGCGGGCGGTACAATGAGCAGTTCTTC CASSTVSGRYNEQFF TRBJ2-1 TRBD2 NA TRBV11-2
TGTGCCAGCAGCTTAGTAGGCACGGGCCAGGAAAAACTGTTTTTT CASSLVGTGQEKLFF TRBJ1-4 NA NA TRBV7-9